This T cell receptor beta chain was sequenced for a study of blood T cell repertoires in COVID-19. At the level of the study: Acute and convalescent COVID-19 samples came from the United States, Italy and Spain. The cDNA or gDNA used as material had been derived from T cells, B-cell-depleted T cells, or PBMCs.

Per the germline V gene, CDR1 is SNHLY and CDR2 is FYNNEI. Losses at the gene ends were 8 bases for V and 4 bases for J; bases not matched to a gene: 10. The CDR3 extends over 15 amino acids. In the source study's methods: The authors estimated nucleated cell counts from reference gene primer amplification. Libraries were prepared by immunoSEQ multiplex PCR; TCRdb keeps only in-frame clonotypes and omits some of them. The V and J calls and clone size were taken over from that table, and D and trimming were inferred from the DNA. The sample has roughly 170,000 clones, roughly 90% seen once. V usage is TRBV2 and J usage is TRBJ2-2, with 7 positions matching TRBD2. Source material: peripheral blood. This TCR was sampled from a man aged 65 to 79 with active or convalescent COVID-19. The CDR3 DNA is TGTGCCAGCGGGAGGGAGCGGGACGCCACCGGGGAGCTGTTTTTT. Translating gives CASGRERDATGELFF.